This T cell receptor (beta chain) was sequenced in a study of blood T cell repertoires in COVID-19. Study summary: The origin of the acute and convalescent COVID-19 samples was the United States, Italy and Spain. PBMCs, B-cell-depleted T cells, or T cells were the source of the cDNA or gDNA that made up the material.

Original processing methods: Estimates of nucleated cell counts were drawn from the amplification of reference gene primers. Measured with immunoSEQ multiplex PCR; TCRdb has only the in-frame clones, and not every one. V and J calls and clone size are copied from that table; D and trimming were computed from the DNA. The profile shows 100,000 or so clones, roughly 80% of them singletons. In germline, CDR1 is MGHRA, CDR2 YSYEKL. V gave up 1 base and J gave up 0 bases, with 7 bases separating them. This CDR3 is built from 14 residues. The chain joins TRBV4-1 to TRBJ2-7; no definite D call. This sequence originates from an elderly woman with acute or convalescent COVID-19. The sequenced sample was peripheral blood. The CDR3 DNA sequence: TGCGCCAGCAGCCAAGGACTTCTCTCCTACGAGCAGTACTTC. It yields the protein CASSQGLLSYEQYF.